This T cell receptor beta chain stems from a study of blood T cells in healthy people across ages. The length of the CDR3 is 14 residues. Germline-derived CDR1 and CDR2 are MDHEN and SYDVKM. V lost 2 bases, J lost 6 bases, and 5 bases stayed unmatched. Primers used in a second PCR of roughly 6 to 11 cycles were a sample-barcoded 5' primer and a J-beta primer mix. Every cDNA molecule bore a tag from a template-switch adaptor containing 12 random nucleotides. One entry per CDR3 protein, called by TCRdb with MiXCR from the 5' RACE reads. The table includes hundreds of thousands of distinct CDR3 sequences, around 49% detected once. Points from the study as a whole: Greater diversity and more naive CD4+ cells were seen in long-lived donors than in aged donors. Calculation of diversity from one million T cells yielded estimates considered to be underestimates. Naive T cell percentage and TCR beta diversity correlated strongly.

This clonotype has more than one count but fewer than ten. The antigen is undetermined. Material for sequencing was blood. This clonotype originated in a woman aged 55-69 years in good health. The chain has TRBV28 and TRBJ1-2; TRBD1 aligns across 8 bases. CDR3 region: CASSLAGQVNGYTF. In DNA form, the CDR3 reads TGTGCCAGCAGTTTAGCGGGACAGGTGAATGGCTACACCTTC.